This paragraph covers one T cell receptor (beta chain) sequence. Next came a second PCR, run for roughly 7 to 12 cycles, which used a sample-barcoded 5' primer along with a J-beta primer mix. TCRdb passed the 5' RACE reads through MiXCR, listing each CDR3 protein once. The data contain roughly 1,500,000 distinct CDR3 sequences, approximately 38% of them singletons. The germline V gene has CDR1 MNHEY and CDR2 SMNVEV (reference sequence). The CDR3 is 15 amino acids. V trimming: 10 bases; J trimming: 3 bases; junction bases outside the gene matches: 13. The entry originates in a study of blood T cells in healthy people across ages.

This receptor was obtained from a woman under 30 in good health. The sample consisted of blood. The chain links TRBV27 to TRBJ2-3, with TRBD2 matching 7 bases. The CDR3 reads CATKILAALTDTQYF. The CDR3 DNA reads TGTGCCACCAAAATTCTAGCGGCCCTTACAGATACGCAGTATTTT.